A single sample gave rise to the 9 T cell receptor beta chains below, sequenced in a study of T cell repertoires in cytomegalovirus infection. TCRdb redid the calling of the reads with MiXCR, one entry per CDR3 protein. The data show around 340,000 distinct CDR3 sequences, 29% seen once. The antigens of these receptors remain unknown. Sequences were derived from cultured PBMCs, sampled from culture after CMV antigen stimulation. These receptors were taken from a human donor in good health (CMV status not recorded). Some clones in this sample may be carry-over from other donors' samples.

V and J are TRBV20-1 and TRBJ2-3; weak D call: TRBD2 (6 bases). Germline loops: CDR1 DFQATT, CDR2 SNEGSKA (reference sequence). The CDR3 has 13 residues. Trimming cost V 8 bases and J 2 bases, with 14 bases left between them. The CDR3 coding sequence is TGCAGTACGTTTGTGCGGGACACAGATACGCAGTATTTT. It encodes CSTFVRDTDTQYF.

The table lists this clonotype with a few counts. The rearrangement joins TRBV7-3 to TRBJ2-1, with D unclear. CDR1 SGHTA and CDR2 FQGTGA come from the germline V gene. V was clipped by 0 bases and J by 9 bases, with 6 bases between them. This CDR3 comprises 12 residues. The CDR3, as DNA: TGTGCCAGCAGCTTAACAAAGGGTGAGCAGTTCTTC. Translated: CASSLTKGEQFF.

The V and J genes are TRBV18 and TRBJ2-5, with D possibly being TRBD1 or TRBD2 (5 bases each). From germline, CDR1 is KGHSH and CDR2 LQKENI. The CDR3 runs to 17 residues. Trimming stripped 5 bases from V and 5 bases from J, with 24 bases between. The CDR3 protein is CASSSPIFPGPEETQYF. DNA of the CDR3: TGTGCCAGCTCATCCCCTATTTTCCCGGGACCGGAGGAGACCCAGTACTTC. Together with reference TRBV18 and TRBJ2-5, the CDR3 gives the full variable domain: NAGVMQNPRHLVRRRGQEARLRCSPMKGHSHVYWYRQLPEEGLKFMVYLQKENIIDESGMPKERFSAEFPKEGPSILRIQQVVRGDSAAYFCASSSPIFPGPEETQYFGPGTRLLVL.

V and J are TRBV30 and TRBJ2-7; TRBD2 aligns across 9 bases. Germline V gene sequence: CDR1 GTSNPN, CDR2 SVGIG (reference sequence). Trimming took 3 bases from V and 5 from J; bases not matched to a gene: 11. This CDR3 region has 15 residues. As DNA, the CDR3 is TGTGCCTGGAGGGAAGGGGGGCTAGCGGGAAACGAGCAGTACTTC. Protein sequence: CAWREGGLAGNEQYF.

This chain uses TRBV6-5 with TRBJ2-1; unclear D gene. V was pared by 8 bases and J by 8 bases, with 7 bases between. The CDR3 is 10 amino acids. Per germline, CDR1 MNHEY and CDR2 SVGAGI. The CDR3 loop is CASGEDEQFF. Written as DNA, the CDR3 is TGTGCCAGCGGAGAGGATGAGCAGTTCTTC.

The sample holds a few counts of this clonotype. The chain uses TRBV7-3 and TRBJ2-7; no firm D call. Germline CDR1 reads SGHTA; CDR2 reads FQGTGA. The V and J ends lost 3 bases and 4 bases respectively, with 10 bases between them. This CDR3 region has 13 residues. In DNA form, the CDR3 reads TGTGCCAGCAGCTTTAACCCGGGTTACGAGCAGTACTTC. Its protein is CASSFNPGYEQYF.

This clonotype was counted between two and nine times. This chain links TRBV12-3 or TRBV12-4 with TRBJ1-4, with unresolved D. This CDR3 comprises 14 residues. V was shortened by 1 base and J by 1 base, with 4 bases between the two germline ends. The DNA for the CDR3 is TGTGCCAGCAGTTTAGAGCGAACTAATGAAAAACTGTTTTTT. This gives the protein CASSLERTNEKLFF.

The rearrangement links TRBV19 to TRBJ1-3; D is unclear. Trimming left V 3 bases short and J 0 bases short, with 9 bases between. Germline V gene sequence: CDR1 LNHDA, CDR2 SQIVND (reference sequence). The CDR3 spans 15 residues. CDR3 region: CASSINGDSGNTIYF. The CDR3 coding sequence is TGTGCCAGTAGTATTAACGGAGACTCTGGAAACACCATATATTTT.

This chain joins TRBV7-3 and TRBJ1-1, with D possibly TRBD1 on 6 matching bases. Germline-derived CDR1 and CDR2 are SGHTA and FQGTGA. CDR3 length equals 14 residues. The V end was cut by 4 bases, the J end by 4 bases, with 13 bases between. The CDR3 spells CASSSGAPGTEAFF. For the CDR3, the DNA is TGTGCCAGCAGCTCAGGGGCCCCGGGCACTGAAGCTTTCTTT.